This TCR beta chain was captured in a study of cytomegalovirus exposure and HLA in healthy donors. Across the study: As released early, the data held roughly 85 million unique TCRs from HLA-typed donors. Study-level points and caveats: Of the V segments, some could not be distinguished, including TRBV6-2 and TRBV6-3, and were excluded. There were about 160 TCR beta chains listed as cytomegalovirus-associated. Most of the TCR beta V segments (in an earlier analysis) were productive either about 90% or about 30% of the time.

As to this clone: Its antigen remains unidentified.

Primers for the PCR totalled 60 Vbeta and 13 Jbeta. The method was immunoSEQ multiplex PCR; TCRdb's version includes in-frame clones alone and lacks a portion of them. The data show fewer than 110,000 clones, with around 80% seen just once and around 10% held by the top ten. The V end was cut by 6 bases, the J end by 2 bases, with 10 bases between. This CDR3 contains 13 residues. CDR1 is MNHEY, CDR2 SMNVEV, per germline (reference sequence). The receptor comes from a woman between 18 and 30 years old in good health and CMV-seropositive. The sample consisted of PBMCs. The chain uses TRBV27 and TRBJ2-5; D not resolved. CDR3 sequence: CASRPDLQETQYF. The CDR3 DNA reads TGTGCCAGCAGGCCTGACTTACAAGAGACCCAGTACTTC.